Shown below are 25 T cell receptor beta chains from a single sample sequenced in a study of vaccination effects on CD4 cells after COVID-19 (dated by TCRdb to 2022 to 2024). To identify antigen-specific CD4+ T cell clonotypes by their expansion, the ViraFEST assay first stimulated PBMC with viral peptide pools and then applied TCR sequencing. After about 10 days of culture, CD4+ T cells were isolated with the EasySep CD4+ T cell isolation kit. Each participant got two doses of an mRNA SARS-CoV-2 vaccine, either BNT162b2 or mRNA-1273. No antigens are known for them. Library generation was performed with the immunoSEQ multiplex PCR assay. TCRdb's version of the immuneACCESS table is confined to in-frame rearrangements and falls short of the full clone set. An unresolved V gene accounts for under half of the shortfall where checked; the remainder is of unknown origin. The sample has 64,000 or so clones on record, about 78% of them singletons. The ten largest clones add up to 2% of the sample.

The input for sequencing was CD4+ T cells from PBMCs cultured with HCoV-OC43 spike peptides, taken after COVID-19 vaccination. The intended sense of this specimen's cell subset or site label: HCoV-OC43 spike overlapping peptide pool stimulation. The receptors come from a human donor who received a COVID-19 vaccine.

The chain couples TRBV25-1 to TRBJ1-4, with a possible D match to TRBD1 (5 bases). Germline CDR1 MGHDK, CDR2 SYGVNS. Deletions cut 7 bases from V and 6 bases from J, with 12 bases between. The CDR3 length is 13 residues. This CDR3 is CASIGQGHEKLFF. CDR3 sequence (DNA): TGTGCCAGCATAGGTCAGGGACATGAAAAACTGTTTTTT. Together with reference TRBV25-1 and TRBJ1-4, the CDR3 gives the full variable domain: EADIYQTPRYLVIGTGKKITLECSQTMGHDKMYWYQQDPGMELHLIHYSYGVNSTEKGDLSSESTVSRIRTEHFPLTLESARPSHTSQYLCASIGQGHEKLFFGSGTQLSVL.

This clone appeared a single time. The J gene is TRBJ2-3, the V gene TRBV5-1, with TRBD2 matching over 15 bases. The trim removed 3 bases at V and 7 bases at J, leaving 3 bases unmatched. CDR3 length: 15 amino acids. Germline loops: CDR1 SGHRS, CDR2 YFSETQ. The CDR3 nucleotides read TGCGCCAGCAGCTGGGGGACTAGCGGGGGGTATACGCAGTATTTT. Its translation is CASSWGTSGGYTQYF. Drawing the rest from reference TRBV5-1 and TRBJ2-3, the complete variable domain is KAGVTQTPRYLIKTRGQQVTLSCSPISGHRSVSWYQQTPGQGLQFLFEYFSETQRNKGNFPGRFSGRQFSNSRSEMNVSTLELGDSALYLCASSWGTSGGYTQYFGPGTRLTVL.

This clone appeared a few times. The J gene is TRBJ1-1, the V gene TRBV29-1; D call uncertain. The ends were cut back, 5 bases at V and 4 bases at J, with 11 bases in the middle. Germline loops: CDR1 SQVTM, CDR2 ANQGSEA. CDR3 length: 12 residues. In DNA, the CDR3 is TGCAGCGTTAATCCTGGGGTCACTGAAGCTTTCTTT. Its protein product is CSVNPGVTEAFF.

This clone was recorded once. The V and J genes are TRBV19 and TRBJ1-1; TRBD1 agrees at 8 bases. Germline CDR1 LNHDA, CDR2 SQIVND (reference sequence). The J segment lost 3 bases and the V segment lost 5 bases, leaving 5 bases of the junction unmatched. The CDR3 totals 14 residues. CDR3 nucleotide sequence: TGTGCCAGTAGTCAGACAGGGGCGGACACTGAAGCTTTCTTT. Its translation is CASSQTGADTEAFF. The full variable domain, with the rest looked up from reference TRBV19 and TRBJ1-1, is DGGITQSPKYLFRKEGQNVTLSCEQNLNHDAMYWYRQDPGQGLRLIYYSQIVNDFQKGDIAEGYSVSREKKESFPLTVTSAQKNPTAFYLCASSQTGADTEAFFGQGTRLTVV.

The chain links TRBV28 to TRBJ1-5; D ambiguous. Trimming stripped 2 bases from V and 7 bases from J, with 15 bases between. The germline V gene encodes CDR1 MDHEN and CDR2 SYDVKM. The CDR3 has 15 residues. The CDR3 DNA is TGTGCCAGCAGTTTACGGTCTGGAGTCGGCCAGCCCCAGCATTTT. This translates into CASSLRSGVGQPQHF.

V gene TRBV6-5 combines with J gene TRBJ2-4; D not resolved. This CDR3 region has 14 residues. Trimming removed 0 bases from V and 4 bases from J, with 7 bases in between. CDR1 is MNHEY and CDR2 is SVGAGI in the germline V gene. The CDR3 sequence: CASSYSDKKNIQYF. For the CDR3, the DNA is TGTGCCAGCAGTTACTCTGACAAAAAAAACATTCAGTACTTC.

The rearrangement links TRBV6-5 to TRBJ2-5, with 11 positions matching TRBD2. The germline V gene has CDR1 MNHEY and CDR2 SVGAGI. The CDR3 covers 16 residues. The trim removed 0 bases at V and 2 bases at J, leaving 2 bases unmatched. CDR3 coding DNA: TGTGCCAGCAGTTACTCGACTAGCGGGAATCAAGAGACCCAGTACTTC. Amino acids: CASSYSTSGNQETQYF.

The chain links TRBV5-1 to TRBJ2-6, with TRBD1 matching 8 bases. The CDR3 has 17 amino acids. The V gene's germline CDR1 is SGHRS and CDR2 YFSETQ. Trimming at V came to 2 bases and at J to 4 bases, leaving 8 bases not matched to a gene. The CDR3 reads CASSFPDRAGGANVLTF. In nucleotides, the CDR3 is TGCGCCAGCAGCTTCCCGGACAGGGCGGGCGGGGCCAACGTCCTGACTTTC.

This rearrangement joins TRBV25-1 to TRBJ1-2; no firm D call. V lost 6 bases to trimming and J lost 7 bases, with 15 bases between them. The CDR3 consists of 13 residues. Per the germline V gene, CDR1 is MGHDK and CDR2 is SYGVNS. The CDR3 loop reads CASRDSTMSGYTF. The CDR3 DNA follows: TGTGCCAGCAGGGACTCCACGATGTCTGGCTACACCTTC.

This clone was found once. The V gene is TRBV5-4, the J gene TRBJ2-2; 16 nucleotides line up with TRBD2. Germline-derived CDR1 and CDR2 are SGHNT and YYREEE (reference sequence). V was pared by 3 bases and J by 4 bases, with 9 bases of the junction left unmatched. This CDR3 is built from 19 residues. The DNA for the CDR3 is TGTGCCAGCAGCTCTGGGGGACTAGCGGGGGGGCTCGGCACCGGGGAGCTGTTTTTT. As protein: CASSSGGLAGGLGTGELFF. The whole variable domain, filled in from reference TRBV5-4 and TRBJ2-2, reads ETGVTQSPTHLIKTRGQQVTLRCSSQSGHNTVSWYQQALGQGPQFIFQYYREEENGRGNFPPRFSGLQFPNYSSELNVNALELDDSALYLCASSSGGLAGGLGTGELFFGEGSRLTVL.

This sequence joins TRBV3-1 (or the pseudogene TRBV3-2) and TRBJ2-4, with 10 positions matching TRBD1. V gave up 4 bases and J gave up 1 base; unmatched junction bases: 10. Germline V gene sequence: CDR1 LGHDT, CDR2 YNNKEL (reference sequence). This CDR3 comprises 18 residues. CDR3 DNA: TGTGCCAGCAGCCTACGGACGGGACAGGGGTTGGCCAAAAACATTCAGTACTTC. Encoded protein: CASSLRTGQGLAKNIQYF.

The V gene is TRBV19, the J gene TRBJ2-3; 13 bases match TRBD2. J was trimmed by 8 bases and V by 3 bases; bases with no gene match: 8. CDR3 length: 16 residues. Germline lookup yields CDR1 LNHDA and CDR2 SQIVND (reference sequence). The CDR3 protein is CASSIKTSGGKGTQYF. The CDR3 DNA is TGTGCCAGTAGTATCAAGACTAGCGGGGGGAAAGGTACGCAGTATTTT.

This chain joins TRBV9 and TRBJ2-6, with 7 bases fitting TRBD2. CDR1 and CDR2 (germline): SGDLS, YYNGEE. V shed 3 bases, J shed 0 bases, and the junction held 12 bases outside the gene matches. There are 19 residues in the CDR3. CDR3 in amino acids: CASSASLSGSHSGANVLTF. CDR3 sequence (DNA): TGTGCCAGCAGCGCGTCCCTTAGCGGGTCCCACTCTGGGGCCAACGTCCTGACTTTC.

The chain joins TRBV2 to TRBJ2-5; 10 nucleotides line up with TRBD2. The CDR3 sequence is 14 residues long. J lost 2 bases, V lost 6 bases, and 3 bases had no gene match. Germline CDR1 and CDR2: SNHLY and FYNNEI. CDR3 coding DNA: TGTGCCAGCAGGCTAGCGGGGGTACAAGAGACCCAGTACTTC. Residues: CASRLAGVQETQYF.

This sequence joins TRBV5-8 and TRBJ2-5; D not certain. The CDR3 is 17 amino acids. Germline CDR1 reads SGHTS; CDR2 reads YDEGEE. V was cut by 7 bases and J by 3 bases, with 25 bases left in between. The CDR3 DNA is TGTGCCAGCCCCATTTCCCCAACCCGGGTTTTTAAAGAGACCCAGTACTTC. It codes for CASPISPTRVFKETQYF.

V and J are TRBV7-2 and TRBJ2-7, with D perhaps TRBD2 (6 bases). This CDR3 is 14 amino acids long. V dropped 5 bases and J dropped 2 bases, with 13 bases sitting between them. Germline V gene data show CDR1 as SGHTA and CDR2 as FQGNSA. CDR3 region: CASSPTPGAYEQYV. CDR3 bases: TGTGCCAGCAGCCCGACACCGGGGGCCTACGAGCAGTACGTC.

The chain couples TRBV19 to TRBJ1-4; D is ambiguous. Trimming removed 3 bases from V and 8 bases from J, with 16 bases in between. The CDR3 extends over 15 amino acids. CDR1 is LNHDA and CDR2 is SQIVND in the germline V gene (reference sequence). The chain's CDR3 is CASSIEAWVGEKLFF. The CDR3, as DNA: TGTGCCAGTAGTATCGAAGCCTGGGTCGGGGAAAAACTGTTTTTT.

The chain combines TRBV5-8 with TRBJ1-5; D possibly corresponds to TRBD1 (5 bases). Germline values: CDR1 SGHTS, CDR2 YDEGEE. The V end lost 2 bases, the J end lost 1 base, and 16 bases lay between the germline ends. This CDR3 contains 17 residues. CDR3 sequence: CASSLRGPGRSNQPQHF. CDR3 bases: TGTGCCAGCAGCTTACGGGGCCCGGGCAGAAGCAATCAGCCCCAGCATTTT. Drawing the rest from reference TRBV5-8 and TRBJ1-5, the complete variable domain is EAGVTQSPTHLIKTRGQQATLRCSPISGHTSVYWYQQALGLGLQFLLWYDEGEERNRGNFPPRFSGRQFPNYSSELNVNALELEDSALYLCASSLRGPGRSNQPQHFGDGTRLSIL.

V gene TRBV6-5 combines with J gene TRBJ1-2, with TRBD1 matching 7 bases. CDR1 and CDR2 (germline): MNHEY, SVGAGI. V was clipped by 6 bases and J by 2 bases; unmatched bases: 3. This CDR3 contains 13 residues. The CDR3 sequence: CASSPQGNYGYTF. CDR3 nucleotides: TGTGCCAGCAGCCCACAGGGGAACTATGGCTACACCTTC.

V usage is TRBV3-1 (or the pseudogene TRBV3-2) and J usage is TRBJ1-3, with D uncertain. V lost 4 bases and J 1 base, leaving 14 bases between the germline ends. There are 16 residues in the CDR3. Germline CDR1 LGHDT, CDR2 YNNKEL (reference sequence). The CDR3 sequence: CASSRISIGSGNTIYF. The CDR3 DNA reads TGTGCCAGCAGCCGCATCTCCATAGGTTCTGGAAACACCATATATTTT.

This clone was observed a handful of times. The J gene is TRBJ2-2, the V gene TRBV18; 7 bases match TRBD1. This CDR3 spans 18 amino acids. The germline V gene encodes CDR1 KGHSH and CDR2 LQKENI. J gave up 0 bases and V 6 bases, and 13 bases lay outside the gene matches. The CDR3 bases are TGTGCCAGCTCTGGGGTTCCACCCGGGACAGCGAACACCGGGGAGCTGTTTTTT. Translating it yields CASSGVPPGTANTGELFF.

Here the CDR3 reads CASSLVQGYNSPLHF. For the CDR3, the DNA is TGTGCCAGCAGCTTGGTACAGGGTTATAATTCACCCCTCCACTTT. J is TRBJ1-6 and V is TRBV5-5; D may be TRBD1 (6 bases). V gave up 0 bases and J gave up 4 bases, with 8 bases separating them. Germline lookup yields CDR1 SGHKS and CDR2 YYEKEE (reference sequence). The CDR3 length is 15 residues.

This rearrangement joins TRBV6-6 to TRBJ1-4, with 8 bases lining up with TRBD1. J was trimmed by 8 bases and V by 6 bases; bases with no gene match: 8. Germline values: CDR1 MNHNY, CDR2 SVGAGI (reference sequence). The length of the CDR3 is 14 residues. The CDR3, as DNA: TGTGCCAGCAGGCCCCAGGGGGCTAGGGAAAAACTGTTTTTT. Translated: CASRPQGAREKLFF.

This sequence joins TRBV5-6 and TRBJ2-1, with 10 positions matching TRBD1. The germline gives CDR1 SGHDT, CDR2 YYEEEE. The CDR3 has 16 residues. Unmatched junction bases numbered 6, after V lost 2 bases and J lost 4 bases. This CDR3 reads CASSFKGQGYYNEQFF. The DNA of the CDR3 is TGTGCCAGCAGCTTTAAGGGACAGGGGTATTACAATGAGCAGTTCTTC.

The chain carries TRBV11-2 and TRBJ1-4; 7 bases are a match to TRBD1. The CDR3 spans 14 residues. In germline, CDR1 is SGHAT, CDR2 FQNNGV. V was pared by 5 bases and J by 6 bases, with 6 bases of the junction left unmatched. CDR3 nucleotide sequence: TGTGCCAGCAGCACTCCACAGGGGCATGAAAAACTGTTTTTT. Encoded protein: CASSTPQGHEKLFF.